This T cell receptor (beta chain) originates from a study of T cell changes during pregnancy in multiple sclerosis. Here immunoSEQ multiplex PCR was the method, and the copy in TCRdb shows in-frame clones only, minus some. The table includes 65,000 to 90,000 clones, approximately 91% detected once. V was clipped by 5 bases and J by 0 bases; unmatched bases: 3. The germline CDR1 and CDR2 sequences are SEHNR and FQNEAQ (reference sequence). The CDR3 totals 15 residues. The sequenced sample was PBMCs, obtained in the first trimester of pregnancy. The chain links TRBV7-9 to TRBJ2-2; TRBD1 matches at 7 bases. The TCR originated in a female donor in good health, serving as a control in a pregnancy study. Some clones in this sample may be carry-over from other donors' samples. CDR3 nucleotides: TGTGCCAGCAGCACAGGGGCGTCGAACACCGGGGAGCTGTTTTTT. As protein: CASSTGASNTGELFF.